Listed here is a single T cell receptor beta chain. One base separates it from a far larger clone, so it is likely a read error. The sample contains more than one DNA sequence encoding this CDR3. The CDR3 consists of 13 residues. Germline V CDR1 and CDR2: MGHRA, YSYEKL. Some clones are missing from TCRdb's copy, which holds only in-frame ones; the method was immunoSEQ multiplex PCR. The sample holds approximately 500,000 clones, approximately 84% seen once. The data originate from a study of shared clonotypes between healthy human individuals. The origin of this receptor is a middle-aged woman in good health. Some clones in this sample may be carry-over from other donors' samples. The chain recombines TRBV4-1 with TRBJ2-7; maybe TRBD1 (5 bases). The sample consisted of PBMCs. In DNA, the CDR3 is TGCGCCAGCAGCCATTCAGGGTTCGACGAACAGTACTTC. Amino acids: CASSHSGFDEQYF.